The 11 T cell receptor beta chains below all came from one sample that was sequenced in a study of cytomegalovirus exposure and HLA in healthy donors. Primers: 60 Vbeta forward and 13 Jbeta reverse. Produced via immunoSEQ multiplex PCR; TCRdb's table is partial and in-frame only. The sample has about 140,000 clones; approximately 84% are singletons. Sequencing was carried out using PBMCs. Receptor source: a woman aged 40-49 years in good health and CMV-seronegative.

The chain's CDR3 is CASSRTGVEQYF. CDR3 DNA: TGTGCCAGCAGCAGGACAGGTGTCGAGCAGTACTTC. The rearrangement uses TRBV11-3 and TRBJ2-7; 7 nucleotides align to TRBD1. The CDR3 contains 12 residues. Looked up from germline, CDR1 is SGHNT and CDR2 is YENEEA. V was pared by 5 bases and J by 6 bases, with 4 bases of the junction left unmatched. The full variable domain, with the rest looked up from reference TRBV11-3 and TRBJ2-7, is EAGVVQSPRYKIIEKKQPVAFWCNPISGHNTLYWYLQNLGQGPELLIRYENEEAVDDSQLPKDRFSAERLKGVDSTLKIQPAELGDSAVYLCASSRTGVEQYFGPGTRLTVT.

V gene TRBV28 combines with J gene TRBJ2-7, with 13 bases that match TRBD2. V lost 6 bases, J lost 5 bases, and 4 bases stayed unmatched. The CDR3 is 14 amino acids. Germline CDR1 reads MDHEN; CDR2 reads SYDVKM. The CDR3: CASSRLAGGDEQYF. The CDR3, as DNA: TGTGCCAGCAGCAGACTAGCGGGAGGCGACGAGCAGTACTTC.

J is TRBJ2-1 and V is TRBV4-1; the D gene is possibly TRBD2 (6 bases). V was clipped by 4 bases and J by 7 bases, with 17 bases between them. The CDR3 runs to 15 residues. The germline V gene encodes CDR1 MGHRA and CDR2 YSYEKL. The CDR3 spells CASSPKTGVRNEQFF. For the CDR3, the DNA is TGCGCCAGCAGCCCGAAGACGGGAGTTAGGAATGAGCAGTTCTTC.

CDR3 residues: CASSLNSWGGEKLFF. The CDR3 DNA reads as TGTGCCAGCAGTTTAAATTCATGGGGGGGGGAAAAACTGTTTTTT. This chain links TRBV28 with TRBJ1-4; TRBD1 is a possible D gene (5 bases). The CDR3 is 15 residues long. V lost 2 bases and J lost 8, with 15 bases in between. In germline, CDR1 is MDHEN, CDR2 SYDVKM.

Here the CDR3 DNA reads TGTGCCAGCAGCTTAGCCCGGGAACAAGAGACCCAGTACTTC. Translation gives CASSLAREQETQYF. The chain is built from TRBV7-9 and TRBJ2-5; D is possibly TRBD2 (5 bases). This CDR3 contains 14 residues. The V end lost 0 bases, the J end lost 2 bases, and 7 bases lay between the germline ends. The germline V gene has CDR1 SEHNR and CDR2 FQNEAQ (reference sequence).

This clone was seen more than once but under ten times. This chain joins TRBV6-1 and TRBJ2-1; 10 bases agree with TRBD2. The germline gives CDR1 MNHNS, CDR2 SASEGT. V lost 2 bases, J lost 10 bases, and 8 bases stayed unmatched. This CDR3 contains 15 residues. The CDR3 nucleotides read TGTGCCAGCAGTGAACAGGCTAGCGGGAGTTCGGAGCAGTTCTTC. It codes for CASSEQASGSSEQFF.

This clone appeared once. The chain employs TRBV19 and TRBJ1-5; 10 bases fit TRBD1. V gave up 3 bases and J gave up 9 bases; unmatched junction bases: 5. Germline V lookup: CDR1 LNHDA, CDR2 SQIVND (reference sequence). The CDR3 length is 14 residues. DNA for the CDR3: TGTGCCAGTAGTATGGGACAGGGGATTGGGCCCCAGCATTTT. Its protein product is CASSMGQGIGPQHF.

The table lists this clone with a few counts. This sequence joins TRBV7-6 and TRBJ2-2, with D perhaps TRBD1 (6 bases). Trimming left V 1 base short and J 6 bases short, with 12 bases between. Looked up from germline, CDR1 is SGHVS and CDR2 is FNYEAQ. This CDR3 is built from 15 residues. CDR3 DNA: TGTGCCAGCAGCTTAGAACAGGGAGACGCCGGGGAGCTGTTTTTT. Translation gives CASSLEQGDAGELFF.

The rearrangement uses TRBV5-1 and TRBJ2-1, with TRBD2 identical over 14 bases. The V gene end was trimmed by 3 bases and the J gene end by 4 bases; junction bases not matched to a gene: 18. There are 21 residues in the CDR3. Germline CDR1 is SGHRS and CDR2 is YFSETQ. The CDR3 spells CASSYRYAGTSGRGVYNEQFF. The CDR3 DNA sequence: TGCGCCAGCAGCTACAGATACGCTGGGACTAGCGGGAGAGGGGTTTACAATGAGCAGTTCTTC. Looking up the rest from reference TRBV5-1 and TRBJ2-1 gives the full variable domain: KAGVTQTPRYLIKTRGQQVTLSCSPISGHRSVSWYQQTPGQGLQFLFEYFSETQRNKGNFPGRFSGRQFSNSRSEMNVSTLELGDSALYLCASSYRYAGTSGRGVYNEQFFGPGTRLTVL.

This chain links TRBV27 with TRBJ2-1; 12 bases line up with TRBD2. Trimming cost V 5 bases and J 7 bases; bases outside gene matches: 12. The CDR3 totals 17 residues. Germline V gene lookup returns CDR1 MNHEY and CDR2 SMNVEV (reference sequence). The CDR3 sequence is CASSQRTSGILSNEQFF. The CDR3 nucleotides are TGTGCCAGCAGTCAGAGGACTAGCGGGATCCTCAGTAATGAGCAGTTCTTC.

The CDR3 reads CASSLGGQNYEQYF. CDR3 sequence (DNA): TGTGCCAGCAGCTTAGGAGGACAGAACTACGAGCAGTACTTC. The rearrangement uses TRBV7-7 and TRBJ2-7; D may be TRBD1 (6 bases). CDR3 length: 14 amino acids. Germline V gives CDR1 SSHAT, CDR2 FNYEAQ (reference sequence). V was pared by 1 base and J by 3 bases, with 10 bases between.